These 14 T cell receptor beta chains were sequenced from one sample in a study of blood T cell repertoires in COVID-19. Using immunoSEQ multiplex PCR, the repertoire was profiled, and TCRdb retains in-frame clones only, with some absent. The sample has approximately 120,000 clones; 65% to 90% are singletons. The sequenced sample was peripheral blood. These receptor sequences come from a woman older than 75 with acute or convalescent COVID-19.

The chain employs TRBV18 and TRBJ2-1; TRBD2 matches at 8 bases. The CDR3 runs to 15 residues. Trimming at V came to 1 base and at J to 7 bases, leaving 6 bases not matched to a gene. CDR1 and CDR2 from the germline V gene are KGHSH and LQKENI. CDR3 bases: TGTGCCAGCTCACCACTAGGACTAGCAGAAAATGAGCAGTTCTTC. Protein sequence: CASSPLGLAENEQFF. Together with reference TRBV18 and TRBJ2-1, the CDR3 gives the full variable domain: NAGVMQNPRHLVRRRGQEARLRCSPMKGHSHVYWYRQLPEEGLKFMVYLQKENIIDESGMPKERFSAEFPKEGPSILRIQQVVRGDSAAYFCASSPLGLAENEQFFGPGTRLTVL.

V is TRBV9 and J is TRBJ2-1; 8 bases are shared with TRBD2. The CDR3 spans 14 residues. The V segment lost 6 bases and the J segment 7 bases; nucleotides outside the gene matches: 9. Germline V gives CDR1 SGDLS, CDR2 YYNGEE. The CDR3 loop is CASTLAGEPNEQFF. The CDR3 DNA reads as TGTGCCAGCACGCTAGCGGGTGAACCGAATGAGCAGTTCTTC.

This chain joins TRBV19 and TRBJ1-5; the D is unclear. CDR1 is LNHDA and CDR2 is SQIVND in the germline V gene (reference sequence). V was clipped by 3 bases and J by 7 bases, with 13 bases between them. This CDR3 spans 14 amino acids. CDR3 bases: TGTGCCAGTAGTATCTCGCCCCCGGGGCAGCCCCAGCATTTT. Amino acids: CASSISPPGQPQHF.

The chain is built from TRBV9 and TRBJ2-1; the match to TRBD2 covers 8 bases. V lost 4 bases, J lost 6 bases, and 12 bases stayed unmatched. The CDR3 contains 16 residues. The germline gives CDR1 SGDLS, CDR2 YYNGEE. The CDR3 region has the DNA TGTGCCAGCAGCCACCGCCGCAGCGGGGGAGGCAATGAGCAGTTCTTC. Amino acid sequence: CASSHRRSGGGNEQFF.

The chain recombines TRBV9 with TRBJ2-5; TRBD2 aligns across 8 bases. The CDR3 loop spans 15 amino acids. Per germline, CDR1 SGDLS and CDR2 YYNGEE. V lost 1 base, J lost 3 bases, and 5 bases stayed unmatched. CDR3 amino acids: CASSVSPGGKETQYF. CDR3 bases: TGTGCCAGCAGCGTATCTCCGGGGGGGAAAGAGACCCAGTACTTC.

The chain joins TRBV7-2 to TRBJ1-2; 9 nucleotides line up with TRBD1. The V and J ends lost 5 bases and 1 base, in that order; junction bases with no gene match: 5. The CDR3 totals 15 residues. Germline V gives CDR1 SGHTA, CDR2 FQGNSA. The CDR3 here is CASSPGQGINYGYTF. The DNA for the CDR3 is TGTGCCAGCAGCCCGGGACAGGGAATTAACTATGGCTACACCTTC.

The rearrangement uses TRBV5-1 and TRBJ1-4, with D possibly matching TRBD1 (5 bases). Germline V gene lookup returns CDR1 SGHRS and CDR2 YFSETQ. The V and J ends lost 4 bases and 6 bases respectively, with 19 bases between them. The CDR3 length is 16 residues. The CDR3 reads CASSVDPSAGHEKLFF. The CDR3 nucleotides read TGCGCCAGCAGCGTCGACCCTTCGGCGGGGCATGAAAAACTGTTTTTT.

The CDR3 DNA reads TGCGCCAGCAGCTTGATGAGAGATACGCAGTATTTT. Protein product: CASSLMRDTQYF. V gene TRBV5-1 combines with J gene TRBJ2-3; no clear D. V was cut by 1 base and J by 5 bases, with 5 bases left in between. CDR3 length: 12 residues. Germline-derived CDR1 and CDR2 are SGHRS and YFSETQ.

This sequence joins TRBV19 and TRBJ1-3, with a weak D call TRBD1 (5 bases). This CDR3 is 14 amino acids long. Germline assignment: CDR1 LNHDA and CDR2 SQIVND (reference sequence). The V end lost 3 bases, the J end lost 4 bases, and 10 bases lay between the germline ends. CDR3 protein: CASSIGGDGNTIYF. In nucleotides, the CDR3 is TGTGCCAGTAGTATTGGCGGGGACGGAAACACCATATATTTT.

V gene TRBV14 combines with J gene TRBJ1-2; 7 nucleotides line up with TRBD1. The CDR3 spans 13 residues. Per germline, CDR1 SGHDN and CDR2 FVKESK. Unmatched junction bases numbered 4, after V lost 5 bases and J lost 4 bases. Here the CDR3 DNA reads TGTGCCAGCAGCGCACAGGGGACCTATGGCTACACCTTC. Encoded protein: CASSAQGTYGYTF.

The chain combines TRBV25-1 with TRBJ1-1, with D possibly matching TRBD1 (5 bases). The CDR3 has 14 residues. Germline V CDR1 and CDR2: MGHDK, SYGVNS. Trimming took off 6 bases at V and 3 bases at J, with 14 bases between the two ends. The CDR3 DNA reads TGTGCCAGCAGCCTGGGGGGAGGGGACACTGAAGCTTTCTTT. Translated: CASSLGGGDTEAFF.

This clone was found once. The chain uses TRBV2 and TRBJ2-5; 8 bases fit TRBD2. The germline gives CDR1 SNHLY, CDR2 FYNNEI. This CDR3 contains 14 residues. J gave up 7 bases and V 6 bases, and 10 bases lay outside the gene matches. The chain's CDR3 is CASRPSGGPGTQYF. The CDR3 DNA follows: TGTGCCAGCAGGCCCTCGGGGGGGCCGGGGACCCAGTACTTC.

J is TRBJ2-5 and V is TRBV5-1; 8 positions agree with TRBD1. The CDR3 has 17 residues. The ends lost 0 bases at V and 4 bases at J; junction bases unmatched: 11. Germline CDR1 is SGHRS and CDR2 is YFSETQ. CDR3 sequence reads: CASSLALGRGLGETQYF. Written as DNA, the CDR3 is TGCGCCAGCAGCTTGGCCTTGGGCAGGGGGCTGGGAGAGACCCAGTACTTC.

This rearrangement joins TRBV6-5 to TRBJ2-1; TRBD2 aligns across 12 bases. Losses at the gene ends were 6 bases for V and 3 bases for J; bases not matched to a gene: 3. The CDR3 spans 15 residues. The germline V gene encodes CDR1 MNHEY and CDR2 SVGAGI. Here the CDR3 reads CASRTGLAGYNEQFF. CDR3 nucleotides: TGTGCCAGCAGGACGGGACTAGCGGGCTACAATGAGCAGTTCTTC.